This T cell receptor beta chain was captured by sequencing in a study of HIV-infected patients and healthy controls. The germline V gene encodes CDR1 MNHEY and CDR2 SVGAGI. The CDR3 extends over 15 amino acids. Trimming stripped 2 bases from V and 4 bases from J, with 14 bases between. No cell fractionation was done, so the repertoire covers all unsorted peripheral blood T cells. Two fifths of the ten uninfected healthy control donors were sampled twice, about 3 months apart. Study observations and caveats: Mean usage of eight alpha and eight beta V genes differed significantly in HIV-infected patients versus controls. HIV-infected patients shared fewer CDR3 sequences between individuals than healthy controls.

This clonotype was detected many times. What it binds is unknown. About 450 ng RNA was reverse transcribed with alpha and beta constant-region primers. Using multiplexing indices, alpha and beta chain libraries were generated apart by chain-specific third strand synthesis. From the 5' RACE reads, TCRdb called clonotypes with MiXCR, one entry per CDR3 protein. The sample lists approximately 25,000 distinct CDR3 sequences, roughly 8.7% occurring once. V usage is TRBV6-5 and J usage is TRBJ1-2, with D uncertain. The receptor's source is an adult in good health. Specimen: blood. CDR3 in amino acids: CASSYPPPGFYGYTF. The CDR3 nucleotides are TGTGCCAGCAGTTACCCACCCCCGGGGTTCTATGGCTACACCTTC.